Sequencing of this T cell receptor beta chain was carried out in a study of T-cell reconstitution after alpha-beta-depleted transplantation in children. Study outcomes and limitations: Once a year had passed after transplant, T-cell counts and diversity came mostly from newly produced T cells. It was reported that alpha-beta T cells came from several hundred expanded graft clones (about two months after transplant). Some patients' high day-60 TCRbeta diversity was attributed to recipient cells surviving conditioning.

As concerns this clonotype: Its antigen is as yet unknown.

Trimming shortened V by 5 bases and J by 3 bases, and 10 bases separated the two germline ends. Germline values: CDR1 MNHNY, CDR2 SVGAGI (reference sequence). The CDR3 loop spans 13 amino acids. Preparation of the TCRbeta library was carried out with unique molecular identifiers. One entry per CDR3 protein results from TCRdb running MiXCR on the PCR reads. Of 300,000 to 400,000 distinct CDR3 sequences listed, around 25% were seen once; the top ten hold roughly 11%. Specimen: PBMCs, mostly from graft donor cells, collected 180 days after TCRalphabeta/CD19-depleted stem cell transplant. V gene TRBV6-6 combines with J gene TRBJ1-2; D ambiguous. The receptor's source is a male patient between 10 and 17 years old who had a stem cell transplant for acute lymphoblastic leukemia, so the T cells may come from the graft donor. The DNA of the CDR3 is TGTGCCAGCAGTCTTCGGGTCTACTATGGCTACACCTTC. Its translation: CASSLRVYYGYTF.